The clone carrying this TCR beta chain was counted ten times or more. Its antigen is currently unknown. The sample is drawn from a study of T cells in Graves' hyperthyroidism and ophthalmopathy. Trimming stripped 0 bases from V and 2 bases from J, with 10 bases between. Germline CDR1 is KGHSH and CDR2 is LQKENI. The CDR3 spans 15 residues. Study results and caveats: Blood shared most expanded thyroid clonotypes above 0.001. Ophthalmopathy was distinguished from stable hyperthyroidism by 13 V-J signatures.

The TCR beta CDR3 regions underwent amplification using RNA transcripts as the source. TCR CDR3 regions were first amplified by RT-PCR with HTBI primers. One entry per CDR3 protein, called by TCRdb with MiXCR from the multiplex PCR reads. The sample yields about 270,000 distinct CDR3 sequences, approximately 23% seen once. Ophthalmopathy in the patients scored at least 3 on Clinical Activity Score and at least 4 on NOSPECS grade, lasting under 3 months. The chain is built from TRBV18 and TRBJ1-1; maybe TRBD1 (5 bases). The TCR originated in a woman aged 40 to 55 with Graves' ophthalmopathy. The source material was blood. CDR3 in DNA: TGTGCCAGCTCACCACCGGTAGGGACTAACACTGAAGCTTTCTTT. It specifies CASSPPVGTNTEAFF.